This is a list of T cell receptor beta chains from one sample in a study of blood T cell repertoires in COVID-19. Using immunoSEQ multiplex PCR, the repertoire was profiled, and TCRdb retains in-frame clones only, with some absent. Of 30,000 to 50,000 clones listed, about 80% are singletons. The material sequenced was peripheral blood. The receptors originated from a man at least 80 years old with active or convalescent COVID-19. Both conserved end residues are part of each CDR3. D genes are given only for firm matches. The size field is filled for only some rows; it gives once, few, many or a size class.

size: -
J: TRBJ2-1
V: TRBV6-5
length: 14
D: -
CDR3: CASSYLLGATEQFF
DNA: TGTGCCAGCAGTTACCTCCTGGGGGCAACTGAGCAGTTCTTC

size: -
J: TRBJ2-1
V: TRBV27
length: 17
D: TRBD2
CDR3: CASSSLIGGRSEDEQFF
DNA: TGTGCCAGCAGTTCCCTGATCGGCGGGAGGTCTGAAGATGAGCAGTTCTTC

size: few
J: TRBJ2-7
V: TRBV11-2
length: 14
D: TRBD2
CDR3: CASSLALGGYEQYF
DNA: TGTGCCAGCAGCTTAGCCCTGGGAGGGTACGAGCAGTACTTC

size: -
J: TRBJ2-7
V: TRBV27
length: 19
D: -
CDR3: CASSRGRRGRTGGPYEQYF
DNA: TGTGCCAGCAGCCGAGGACGGAGGGGGAGGACGGGGGGACCCTACGAGCAGTACTTC

size: -
J: TRBJ1-2
V: TRBV5-6
length: 13
D: -
CDR3: CASSLGRVYGYTF
DNA: TGTGCCAGCAGCTTGGGTCGGGTCTATGGCTACACCTTC

size: -
J: TRBJ1-2
V: TRBV5-6
length: 15
D: -
CDR3: CASSLSYTSGYGYTF
DNA: TGTGCCAGCAGCTTGTCTTACACATCAGGCTATGGCTACACCTTC

size: -
J: TRBJ1-2
V: TRBV7-9
length: 14
D: TRBD1
CDR3: CASSQQTGGYGYTF
DNA: TGTGCCAGCAGCCAGCAGACAGGGGGCTATGGCTACACCTTC

size: -
J: TRBJ2-7
V: TRBV11-2
length: 14
D: TRBD1
CDR3: CASSSGTGSYEQYF
DNA: TGTGCCAGCAGCTCCGGGACAGGTTCCTACGAGCAGTACTTC

size: -
J: TRBJ1-1
V: TRBV6-5
length: 15
D: -
CDR3: CASSLIGVGGTEAFF
DNA: TGTGCCAGCAGTTTAATAGGGGTGGGAGGCACTGAAGCTTTCTTT

size: -
J: TRBJ2-5
V: TRBV18
length: 14
D: TRBD2
CDR3: CASSGREGQETQYF
DNA: TGTGCCAGCTCCGGTCGGGAGGGCCAAGAGACCCAGTACTTC

size: once
J: TRBJ2-7
V: TRBV9
length: 16
D: TRBD1
CDR3: CASSPSAGTGGEEQYF
DNA: TGTGCCAGCAGCCCTTCTGCCGGGACAGGGGGCGAGGAGCAGTACTTC

size: -
J: TRBJ1-2
V: TRBV10-1
length: 17
D: TRBD1
CDR3: CASSGGATPGTDYGYTF
DNA: TGCGCCAGCAGTGGTGGGGCGACCCCGGGGACAGACTATGGCTACACCTTC

size: -
J: TRBJ2-3
V: TRBV19
length: 17
D: TRBD1
CDR3: CASSIEKDRAGTDTQYF
DNA: TGTGCCAGTAGTATTGAAAAAGACAGGGCCGGCACAGATACGCAGTATTTT

size: -
J: TRBJ1-1
V: TRBV7-3
length: 13
D: -
CDR3: CATSEGPNTEAFF
DNA: TGTGCCACCTCGGAGGGGCCGAACACTGAAGCTTTCTTT

size: -
J: TRBJ1-6
V: TRBV3-1/TRBV3-2
length: 15
D: TRBD1
CDR3: CASSQVPGQDSPLHF
DNA: TGTGCCAGCAGCCAAGTCCCGGGACAGGATTCACCCCTCCACTTT

size: -
J: TRBJ1-6
V: TRBV7-2
length: 15
D: TRBD1
CDR3: CASSPRTGGDSPLHF
DNA: TGTGCCAGCAGCCCAAGGACAGGAGGAGATTCACCCCTCCACTTT

size: -
J: TRBJ2-1
V: TRBV9
length: 15
D: -
CDR3: CASSAEGQYYNEQFF
DNA: TGTGCCAGCAGCGCGGAAGGACAGTATTACAATGAGCAGTTCTTC

size: -
J: TRBJ1-1
V: TRBV11-2
length: 15
D: TRBD1
CDR3: CASSTRQGAGTEAFF
DNA: TGTGCCAGCAGCACCCGACAGGGGGCAGGCACTGAAGCTTTCTTT

size: -
J: TRBJ2-7
V: TRBV4-3
length: 15
D: -
CDR3: CASSQDRDNSYEQYF
DNA: TGCGCCAGCAGCCAAGACAGGGATAACTCCTACGAGCAGTACTTC

size: -
J: TRBJ2-3
V: TRBV14
length: 18
D: TRBD1
CDR3: CASSQMGTGPLSTDTQYF
DNA: TGTGCCAGCAGCCAGATGGGGACAGGGCCTCTCAGCACAGATACGCAGTATTTT

size: -
J: TRBJ2-2
V: TRBV5-6
length: 17
D: TRBD1
CDR3: CASSPRTGQIVTGELFF
DNA: TGTGCCAGCAGCCCCAGGACAGGACAGATTGTTACCGGGGAGCTGTTTTTT

size: -
J: TRBJ2-5
V: TRBV4-1
length: 15
D: -
CDR3: CASSQGGQDWETQYF
DNA: TGCGCCAGCAGCCAAGGGGGGCAAGACTGGGAGACCCAGTACTTC

size: -
J: TRBJ1-2
V: TRBV2
length: 12
D: TRBD1
CDR3: CASRDRGYGYTF
DNA: TGTGCCAGCAGAGACAGGGGCTATGGCTACACCTTC

size: -
J: TRBJ2-1
V: TRBV19
length: 14
D: -
CDR3: CASSISQGSWEQFF
DNA: TGTGCCAGTAGTATCTCGCAGGGGTCCTGGGAGCAGTTCTTC

size: -
J: TRBJ1-5
V: TRBV6-6
length: 14
D: -
CDR3: CASSWVREGQPQHF
DNA: TGTGCCAGCAGTTGGGTCAGGGAGGGTCAGCCCCAGCATTTT

size: once
J: TRBJ1-1
V: TRBV9
length: 14
D: -
CDR3: CASSTYQGNTEAFF
DNA: TGTGCCAGCAGCACATACCAGGGGAACACTGAAGCTTTCTTT

size: medium-sized
J: TRBJ1-3
V: TRBV2
length: 16
D: TRBD1
CDR3: CASSERGLRSGNTIYF
DNA: TGTGCCAGCAGTGAGAGGGGGCTTCGCTCTGGAAACACCATATATTTT

size: -
J: TRBJ2-2
V: TRBV7-3
length: 20
D: TRBD2
CDR3: CASSSYTSVVGTTNTGELFF
DNA: TGTGCCAGCAGCTCCTACACTAGCGTAGTAGGGACTACGAACACCGGGGAGCTGTTTTTT

size: -
J: TRBJ2-3
V: TRBV4-3
length: 16
D: -
CDR3: CASSPGNGGGADTQYF
DNA: TGCGCCAGCAGCCCGGGGAATGGTGGAGGCGCAGATACGCAGTATTTT

size: -
J: TRBJ1-4
V: TRBV3-1/TRBV3-2
length: 17
D: -
CDR3: CASSQENRVATNEKLFF
DNA: TGTGCCAGCAGCCAAGAGAACCGGGTTGCAACTAATGAAAAACTGTTTTTT

size: -
J: TRBJ1-6
V: TRBV28
length: 16
D: -
CDR3: CASRVGGGSYNSPLHF
DNA: TGTGCCAGCAGGGTTGGCGGAGGATCCTATAATTCACCCCTCCACTTT

size: few
J: TRBJ2-3
V: TRBV24-1
length: 15
D: -
CDR3: CATSGRQISTDTQYF
DNA: TGTGCCACCAGTGGACGACAGATTAGCACAGATACGCAGTATTTT

size: -
J: TRBJ2-7
V: TRBV11-2
length: 14
D: -
CDR3: CASSPDRQTYEQYF
DNA: TGTGCCAGCAGCCCCGACCGACAGACCTACGAGCAGTACTTC

size: -
J: TRBJ1-3
V: TRBV9
length: 14
D: -
CDR3: CASSVGTGGNTIYF
DNA: TGTGCCAGCAGCGTAGGGACTGGTGGAAACACCATATATTTT

size: -
J: TRBJ2-3
V: TRBV5-4
length: 13
D: -
CDR3: CASSSRERDTQYF
DNA: TGTGCCAGCAGCTCCCGGGAGCGAGATACGCAGTATTTT

size: -
J: TRBJ2-3
V: TRBV19
length: 17
D: -
CDR3: CASTRRDPLRLGDTQYF
DNA: TGTGCCAGTACCCGGCGAGATCCCCTCAGGTTGGGTGATACGCAGTATTTT

size: -
J: TRBJ2-3
V: TRBV21-1
length: 16
D: -
CDR3: CASSKAPGQNTDTQYF
DNA: TGTGCCAGCAGCAAAGCCCCGGGACAGAATACAGATACGCAGTATTTT

size: once
J: TRBJ2-7
V: TRBV27
length: 14
D: TRBD1
CDR3: CASSPWTGYYEQYF
DNA: TGTGCCAGCAGTCCGTGGACAGGATACTACGAGCAGTACTTC

size: -
J: TRBJ2-7
V: TRBV30
length: 12
D: -
CDR3: CAWSPSSYEQYF
DNA: TGTGCCTGGAGTCCCTCCAGCTACGAGCAGTACTTC

size: -
J: TRBJ2-3
V: TRBV28
length: 12
D: -
CDR3: CASSQGGIAQYF
DNA: TGTGCCAGCAGCCAGGGGGGTATTGCGCAGTATTTT

size: -
J: TRBJ2-3
V: TRBV11-2
length: 15
D: -
CDR3: CASSYTPDSEDTQYF
DNA: TGTGCCAGCAGCTACACCCCAGACTCTGAGGATACGCAGTATTTT

size: -
J: TRBJ2-7
V: TRBV6-2/TRBV6-3
length: 11
D: -
CDR3: CASSYYYEQYF
DNA: TGTGCCAGCAGTTATTACTACGAGCAGTACTTC